This is a list of T cell receptor beta chains from one sample in a study of blood T cell repertoires in COVID-19. The table came from immunoSEQ multiplex PCR; TCRdb's copy has only in-frame clones and leaves some out. This sample has under 300,000 clones; nearly 90% occur once, and the top ten carry around 2%. Sequencing was done on a sample of peripheral blood. The receptors here all came from a woman between 40 and 50 years old who had recovered from COVID-19. The CDR3 runs from the conserved cysteine through the conserved F or W. A D gene is named only where the DNA matches it firmly. Some rows mark clone size as missing; the rest say once, few, many or name a class of expanded clone.

d_call: .; v_call: TRBV4-2; j_call: TRBJ2-2; clone_size: .; cdr3_aa: CASSQEGVANTGELFF; cdr3_nt: TGTGCCAGCAGCCAAGAAGGAGTAGCGAACACCGGGGAGCTGTTTTTT
d_call: TRBD2; v_call: TRBV15; j_call: TRBJ2-7; clone_size: .; cdr3_aa: CATSRDSAGAEQYF; cdr3_nt: TGTGCCACCAGCAGAGATTCTGCGGGAGCCGAGCAGTACTTC
d_call: TRBD1; v_call: TRBV28; j_call: TRBJ2-3; clone_size: .; cdr3_aa: CASSSSDRLSTDTQYF; cdr3_nt: TGTGCCAGCAGTTCCTCGGACAGGCTAAGCACAGATACGCAGTATTTT
d_call: TRBD2; v_call: TRBV7-2; j_call: TRBJ2-3; clone_size: .; cdr3_aa: CASSSTSGGADTQYF; cdr3_nt: TGTGCCAGCAGCTCGACTAGCGGGGGGGCCGATACGCAGTATTTT
d_call: .; v_call: TRBV15; j_call: TRBJ2-2; clone_size: .; cdr3_aa: CATSGPLPGELFF; cdr3_nt: TGTGCCACCAGCGGCCCCCTCCCCGGGGAGCTGTTTTTT
d_call: .; v_call: TRBV27; j_call: TRBJ2-7; clone_size: .; cdr3_aa: CASSSTYEQYF; cdr3_nt: TGTGCCAGCAGTTCCACCTACGAGCAGTACTTC
d_call: TRBD1; v_call: TRBV5-6; j_call: TRBJ2-7; clone_size: .; cdr3_aa: CASSLGDRGHEQYF; cdr3_nt: TGTGCCAGCAGCTTGGGGGACAGGGGCCACGAGCAGTACTTC
d_call: .; v_call: TRBV11-2; j_call: TRBJ1-1; clone_size: .; cdr3_aa: CASSFSPGTEAFF; cdr3_nt: TGTGCCAGCAGCTTCAGCCCGGGCACTGAAGCTTTCTTT
d_call: .; v_call: TRBV2; j_call: TRBJ1-2; clone_size: few; cdr3_aa: CASSDPDSYGYTF; cdr3_nt: TGTGCCAGCAGTGACCCCGACAGTTATGGCTACACCTTC
d_call: TRBD2; v_call: TRBV7-9; j_call: TRBJ2-1; clone_size: .; cdr3_aa: CAEQLVLAGSDNEQFF; cdr3_nt: TGTGCCGAGCAGCTAGTCCTAGCGGGGTCTGACAATGAGCAGTTCTTC
d_call: TRBD2; v_call: TRBV27; j_call: TRBJ2-3; clone_size: .; cdr3_aa: CASSTPGTSGSRADTQYF; cdr3_nt: TGTGCCAGCAGTACGCCCGGGACTAGCGGGAGTAGGGCAGATACGCAGTATTTT
d_call: TRBD2; v_call: TRBV28; j_call: TRBJ2-4; clone_size: .; cdr3_aa: CASWVGGILGKNIQYF; cdr3_nt: TGTGCCAGCTGGGTCGGGGGGATCCTTGGCAAAAACATTCAGTACTTC
d_call: .; v_call: TRBV28; j_call: TRBJ1-4; clone_size: .; cdr3_aa: CASSPGTITNEKLFF; cdr3_nt: TGTGCCAGCAGTCCCGGGACTATAACTAATGAAAAACTGTTTTTT
d_call: TRBD1; v_call: TRBV10-3; j_call: TRBJ1-4; clone_size: .; cdr3_aa: CAISAQAGTGTTNEKLFF; cdr3_nt: TGTGCCATCAGTGCCCAAGCCGGGACAGGGACAACTAATGAAAAACTGTTTTTT
d_call: .; v_call: TRBV30; j_call: TRBJ2-6; clone_size: .; cdr3_aa: CAWSVMGANVLTF; cdr3_nt: TGTGCCTGGAGTGTTATGGGGGCCAACGTCCTGACTTTC
d_call: TRBD2; v_call: TRBV25-1; j_call: TRBJ2-7; clone_size: .; cdr3_aa: CASSVETSGGRTYEQYF; cdr3_nt: TGTGCCAGCAGCGTTGAGACTAGCGGGGGTCGGACCTACGAGCAGTACTTC
d_call: TRBD2; v_call: TRBV7-9; j_call: TRBJ2-7; clone_size: .; cdr3_aa: CASSSFGGDEQYF; cdr3_nt: TGTGCCAGCAGCTCCTTTGGGGGGGACGAGCAGTACTTC
d_call: .; v_call: TRBV18; j_call: TRBJ2-2; clone_size: .; cdr3_aa: CASTSGTQNTGELFF; cdr3_nt: TGTGCCAGCACCTCCGGGACACAGAACACCGGGGAGCTGTTTTTT
d_call: TRBD1; v_call: TRBV30; j_call: TRBJ2-5; clone_size: .; cdr3_aa: CAWSAGTGGEETQYF; cdr3_nt: TGTGCCTGGAGTGCCGGGACAGGAGGGGAAGAGACCCAGTACTTC
d_call: .; v_call: TRBV24-1; j_call: TRBJ2-2; clone_size: .; cdr3_aa: CATSDSPRVAGELFF; cdr3_nt: TGTGCCACCAGTGATTCCCCTAGAGTTGCCGGGGAGCTGTTTTTT
d_call: TRBD1; v_call: TRBV6-2/TRBV6-3; j_call: TRBJ2-3; clone_size: .; cdr3_aa: CASSTGTGARTDTQYF; cdr3_nt: TGTGCCAGCAGTACTGGGACAGGGGCCCGCACAGATACGCAGTATTTT
d_call: TRBD1; v_call: TRBV16; j_call: TRBJ1-4; clone_size: .; cdr3_aa: CASSPYRQGNEKLFF; cdr3_nt: TGTGCCAGCAGCCCCTACCGACAGGGGAATGAAAAACTGTTTTTT
d_call: .; v_call: TRBV6-1; j_call: TRBJ2-1; clone_size: .; cdr3_aa: CASSDGGAWEEQFF; cdr3_nt: TGTGCCAGCAGTGATGGGGGGGCTTGGGAAGAGCAGTTCTTC
d_call: .; v_call: TRBV12-5; j_call: TRBJ2-6; clone_size: .; cdr3_aa: CASGLVSGAGANVLTF; cdr3_nt: TGTGCTAGTGGTTTGGTATCCGGGGCTGGGGCCAACGTCCTGACTTTC
d_call: TRBD1; v_call: TRBV4-2; j_call: TRBJ2-2; clone_size: .; cdr3_aa: CASSQAQGAPRSWELFF; cdr3_nt: TGTGCCAGCAGCCAAGCCCAGGGGGCCCCAAGGAGTTGGGAGCTGTTTTTT
d_call: .; v_call: TRBV19; j_call: TRBJ2-1; clone_size: .; cdr3_aa: CASSVDRQYNEQFF; cdr3_nt: TGTGCCAGTAGTGTGGACAGACAGTACAATGAGCAGTTCTTC
d_call: TRBD2; v_call: TRBV5-4; j_call: TRBJ2-1; clone_size: .; cdr3_aa: CASSLGLAVDNEQFF; cdr3_nt: TGTGCCAGCAGCTTGGGACTAGCGGTTGACAATGAGCAGTTCTTC
d_call: .; v_call: TRBV25-1; j_call: TRBJ1-5; clone_size: .; cdr3_aa: CASSESEVSQPQHF; cdr3_nt: TGTGCCAGCAGTGAATCAGAGGTATCTCAGCCCCAGCATTTT
d_call: TRBD2; v_call: TRBV19; j_call: TRBJ2-1; clone_size: .; cdr3_aa: CASHPLGSGDYNEQFF; cdr3_nt: TGTGCCAGCCATCCCCTCGGGAGCGGGGACTACAATGAGCAGTTCTTC